This T cell receptor (beta chain) came from a study of blood T cell repertoires in COVID-19. For the study at large: Some COVID-19 samples were acute and others convalescent; all came from the United States, Italy and Spain.

CDR1 is SEHNR and CDR2 is FQNEAQ in the germline V gene (reference sequence). CDR3 length equals 16 residues. V was clipped by 5 bases and J by 5 bases; unmatched bases: 8. As handled by the study authors: Amplification of reference gene primers provided the estimated nucleated cell counts. Profiled with immunoSEQ multiplex PCR; TCRdb holds only in-frame clones, not every one. That table furnishes V, J and clone size, whereas the DNA furnished D and trimming. The sample lists roughly 300,000 clones, 87% occurring once. V is TRBV7-9 and J is TRBJ2-1; TRBD1 aligns across 11 bases. Sequences were obtained from peripheral blood. The clonotype originates from a woman aged 40 to 50 who had recovered from COVID-19. In nucleotides, the CDR3 is TGTGCCAGCAGCCCAACGGACAGGGGGCCCGACAATGAGCAGTTCTTC. Its protein is CASSPTDRGPDNEQFF. Complete variable domain (other parts from reference TRBV7-9 and TRBJ2-1): DTGVSQNPRHKITKRGQNVTFRCDPISEHNRLYWYRQTLGQGPEFLTYFQNEAQLEKSRLLSDRFSAERPKGSFSTLEIQRTEQGDSAMYLCASSPTDRGPDNEQFFGPGTRLTVL.